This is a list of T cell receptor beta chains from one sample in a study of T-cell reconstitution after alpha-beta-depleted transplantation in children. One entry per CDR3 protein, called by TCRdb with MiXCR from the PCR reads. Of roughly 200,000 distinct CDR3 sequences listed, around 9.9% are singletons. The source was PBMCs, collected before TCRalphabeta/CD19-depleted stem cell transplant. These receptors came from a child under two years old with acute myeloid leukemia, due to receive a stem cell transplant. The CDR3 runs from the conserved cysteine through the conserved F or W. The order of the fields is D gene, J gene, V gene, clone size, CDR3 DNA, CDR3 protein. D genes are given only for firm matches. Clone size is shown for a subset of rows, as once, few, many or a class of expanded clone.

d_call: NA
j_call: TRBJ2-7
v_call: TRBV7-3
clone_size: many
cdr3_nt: TGTGCCAGCAGTTTCGGACAGTACTACGAGCAGTACTTC
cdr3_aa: CASSFGQYYEQYF

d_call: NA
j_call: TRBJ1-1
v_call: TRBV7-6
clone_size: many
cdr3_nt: TGTGCCAGCAGCCCGACCCGGGGCACTGAAGCTTTCTTT
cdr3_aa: CASSPTRGTEAFF

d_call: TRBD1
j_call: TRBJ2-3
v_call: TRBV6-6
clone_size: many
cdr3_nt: TGTGCCAGCAGTTCTTTTGACAGGGGCACAGATACGCAGTATTTT
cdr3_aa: CASSSFDRGTDTQYF

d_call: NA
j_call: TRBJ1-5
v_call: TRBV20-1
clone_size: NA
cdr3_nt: TGCAGTGCGGCGGGACTAGCGGGAGGGCTTAGCACAGATACGCAGCATTTT
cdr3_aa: CSAAGLAGGLSTDTQHF

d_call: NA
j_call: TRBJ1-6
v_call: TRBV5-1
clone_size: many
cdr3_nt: TGCGCCAGCAGCTTGGAGGGGCCACCCCTCCACTTT
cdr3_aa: CASSLEGPPLHF

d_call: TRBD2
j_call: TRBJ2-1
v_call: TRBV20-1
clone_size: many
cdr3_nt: TGCGGGGGTAAGACTAGCGGGGCGCCCTGGAATGAGCAGTTCTTC
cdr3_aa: CGGKTSGAPWNEQFF

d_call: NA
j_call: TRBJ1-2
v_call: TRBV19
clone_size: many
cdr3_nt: TGTGCCAGTGGTCCGCAGGGACTGTATGGCTACACCTTC
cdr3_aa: CASGPQGLYGYTF

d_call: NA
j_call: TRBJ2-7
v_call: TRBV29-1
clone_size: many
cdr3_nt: TGCAGCGGGATTGACAGCTACGAGCAGTACTTC
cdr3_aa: CSGIDSYEQYF

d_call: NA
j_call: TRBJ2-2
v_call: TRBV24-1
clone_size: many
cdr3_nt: TGTGCCACCAGTGAACAGGGTGGTCGGATCGGGGAGCTGTTTTTT
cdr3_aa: CATSEQGGRIGELFF

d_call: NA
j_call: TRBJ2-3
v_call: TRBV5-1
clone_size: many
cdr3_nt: TGCGCCAGCAGCTCTGGAGTTCTCACAGATACGCAGTATTTT
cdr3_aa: CASSSGVLTDTQYF

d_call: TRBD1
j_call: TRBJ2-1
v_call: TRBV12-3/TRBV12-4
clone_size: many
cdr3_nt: TGTGCCAGCAGTCCGGGACAGGGGCTTTTCGGGAATGAGCAGTTCTTC
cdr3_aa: CASSPGQGLFGNEQFF

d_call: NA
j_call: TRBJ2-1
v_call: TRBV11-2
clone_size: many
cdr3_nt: TGTGCCAGCAGCTTAGGCAGACACAATGAGCAGTTCTTC
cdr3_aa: CASSLGRHNEQFF

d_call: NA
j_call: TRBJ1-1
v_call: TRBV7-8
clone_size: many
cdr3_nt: TGTGCCAGCAGCTCCGAGAAGAGCCTTGGGTTGGACACTGAAGCTTTCTTT
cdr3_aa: CASSSEKSLGLDTEAFF

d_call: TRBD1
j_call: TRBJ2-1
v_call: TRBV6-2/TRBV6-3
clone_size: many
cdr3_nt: TGTGCCAGCAGGACAGGGGCCCGTTTTACAGATGAGCAGTTCTTC
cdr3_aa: CASRTGARFTDEQFF

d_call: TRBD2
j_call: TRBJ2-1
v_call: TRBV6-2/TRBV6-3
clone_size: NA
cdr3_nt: TGTGCCAGCAGTTACCGGGGGGGCTGGAATGAGCAGTTCTTC
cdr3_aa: CASSYRGGWNEQFF

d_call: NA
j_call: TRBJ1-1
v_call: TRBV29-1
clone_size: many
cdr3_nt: TGCAGCGTGGATGACAGAAGTGAAGCTTTCTTT
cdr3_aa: CSVDDRSEAFF

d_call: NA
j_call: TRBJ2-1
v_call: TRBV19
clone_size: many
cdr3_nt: TGTGCCAGTACCCCCTCGGGAAGGGCGGTGTTCTTC
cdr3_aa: CASTPSGRAVFF

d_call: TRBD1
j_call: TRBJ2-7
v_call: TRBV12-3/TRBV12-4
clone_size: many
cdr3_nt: TGTGCCAGCAACCCGGGACAGGGGACCTACGAGCAGTACTTC
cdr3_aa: CASNPGQGTYEQYF

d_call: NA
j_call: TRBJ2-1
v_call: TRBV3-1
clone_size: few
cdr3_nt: TGTGCCAGCAGCCAAGTCCAGGGTGAGCAGTTCTTC
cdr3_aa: CASSQVQGEQFF

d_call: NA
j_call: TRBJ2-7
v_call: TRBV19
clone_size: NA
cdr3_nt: TGTGCCAGTAGTATGAGGGGCGGATCCTACGAGCAGTACTTC
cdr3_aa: CASSMRGGSYEQYF

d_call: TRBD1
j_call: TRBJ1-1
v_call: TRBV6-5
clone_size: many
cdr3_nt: TGTGCCAGCAGTTGGGACAGGGCTCTCACTGAAGCTTTCTTT
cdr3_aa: CASSWDRALTEAFF

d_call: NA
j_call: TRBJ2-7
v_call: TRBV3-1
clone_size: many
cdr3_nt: TGTGCCAGCAGCCAAGATCGGTCGGTCGAGCAGTACTTC
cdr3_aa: CASSQDRSVEQYF

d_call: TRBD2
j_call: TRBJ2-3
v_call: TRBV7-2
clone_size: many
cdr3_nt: TGTGCCAGCAGCTCGTCTCTAGCGGGGCCAGATACGCAGTATTTT
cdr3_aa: CASSSSLAGPDTQYF

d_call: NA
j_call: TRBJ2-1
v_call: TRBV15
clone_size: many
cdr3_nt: TGTGCCACCAGCAGAGCTGGCATGGTCGACAATGAGCAGTTCTTC
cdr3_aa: CATSRAGMVDNEQFF

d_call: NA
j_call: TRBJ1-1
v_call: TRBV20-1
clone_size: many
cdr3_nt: TGCAGTGCCTCCCAGGGAAATGCTGAAGCTTTCTTT
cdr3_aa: CSASQGNAEAFF

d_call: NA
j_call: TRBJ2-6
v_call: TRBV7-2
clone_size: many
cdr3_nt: TGTGCCAGCAGCTTAGGACAGCAGGGTAATGCCAACGTCCTGACTTTC
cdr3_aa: CASSLGQQGNANVLTF

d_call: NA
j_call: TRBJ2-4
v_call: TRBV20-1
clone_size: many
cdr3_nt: TGCAGTGCTAGCCCACTGCGACAGGCCAAGGAAAACATTCAGTACTTC
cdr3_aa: CSASPLRQAKENIQYF

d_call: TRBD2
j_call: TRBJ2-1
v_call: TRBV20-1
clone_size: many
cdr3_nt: TGCAGTGCTCGGACTAGCGGGGGCAATGAGCAGTTCTTC
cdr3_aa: CSARTSGGNEQFF

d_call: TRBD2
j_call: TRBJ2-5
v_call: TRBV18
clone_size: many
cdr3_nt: TGTGCCAGCTCACCACGTTTTACTAGCGGGAAAGAGACCCAGTACTTC
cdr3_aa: CASSPRFTSGKETQYF

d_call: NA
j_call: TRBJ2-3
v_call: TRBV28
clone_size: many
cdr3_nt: TGTGCCAGCAGTCTACTCAACACTTACCCTGGTACCCCCCGGCAGGGTAGAGTAGATACGCAGTATTTT
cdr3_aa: CASSLLNTYPGTPRQGRVDTQYF

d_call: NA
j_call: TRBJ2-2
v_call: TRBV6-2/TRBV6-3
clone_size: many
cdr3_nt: TGTGCCAGCAGTTACAGTTTGACTGCAGTTGCCGGGGAGCTGTTTTTT
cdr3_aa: CASSYSLTAVAGELFF

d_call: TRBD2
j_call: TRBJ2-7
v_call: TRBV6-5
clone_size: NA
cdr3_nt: TGTGCCAGCAGTTCCCACTTGACTAGCGGGAGTTACGAGCAGTACTTC
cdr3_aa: CASSSHLTSGSYEQYF

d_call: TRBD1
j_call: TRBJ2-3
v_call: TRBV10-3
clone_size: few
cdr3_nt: TGTGCCAGTGCAGGGGGAGATACGCAGTATTTT
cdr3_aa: CASAGGDTQYF

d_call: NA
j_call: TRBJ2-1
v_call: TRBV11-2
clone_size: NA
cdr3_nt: TGTGCCAGCAGCTTAGATCCTTTACCGCGGACCTATGAGCAGTTCTTC
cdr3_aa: CASSLDPLPRTYEQFF

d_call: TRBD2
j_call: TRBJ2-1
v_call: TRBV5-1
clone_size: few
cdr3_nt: TGCGCCAGCAGCTTGGCACTAGCGGGGACGGGGGAGCAGTTCTTC
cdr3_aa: CASSLALAGTGEQFF

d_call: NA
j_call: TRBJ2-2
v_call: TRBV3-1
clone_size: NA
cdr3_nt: TGTGCCGGCAGCCCCCTCCTAGGCGGGCCGAACACCGGGGAGCTGTTTTTT
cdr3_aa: CAGSPLLGGPNTGELFF